This is a list of T cell receptor beta chains from one sample in a study of blood T cell repertoires in COVID-19. The protocol was immunoSEQ multiplex PCR, while the TCRdb copy is restricted to in-frame clones and leaves out a portion. The sample lists 120,000 to 150,000 clones, 80% to 90% occurring once. The sample comprised peripheral blood. The receptors were sampled from a woman aged 45-60 years in a cohort sampled during active or convalescent COVID-19. Both conserved end residues are part of each CDR3. A D gene is named only where the DNA matches it firmly.

V	J	D	CDR3
TRBV7-2	TRBJ2-7	.	CASSLAPSFGGEYEQYF
TRBV5-1	TRBJ2-7	.	CASSLDGREAYEQYF
TRBV7-8	TRBJ1-6	TRBD1	CASSQGTGGSYNSPLHF
TRBV7-3	TRBJ1-3	.	CASSLGPSGNTIYF
TRBV24-1	TRBJ1-5	.	CATSESNKNQPQHF
TRBV7-9	TRBJ2-7	TRBD1	CASSLVSGGTYEQYF
TRBV5-1	TRBJ2-3	.	CASSLEAPDKIDTQYF
TRBV2	TRBJ1-4	TRBD1	CASRKTGATNEKLFF
TRBV6-5	TRBJ1-2	.	CASSYSRRDDGYTF
TRBV7-2	TRBJ1-1	.	CASSLGQPLNTEAFF
TRBV6-4	TRBJ1-6	TRBD1	CASSEGSDRQELDSPLHF
TRBV10-3	TRBJ2-7	.	CAISEPGKRYYEQYF
TRBV3-1/TRBV3-2	TRBJ2-7	TRBD1	CASSQGTGAYEQYF
TRBV10-3	TRBJ2-1	TRBD2	CAISGTSGGNEQFF
TRBV23-1	TRBJ2-4	TRBD1	CASPDRMNIQYF
TRBV6-5	TRBJ1-3	.	CASSTTGVSGNTIYF
TRBV5-1	TRBJ1-4	.	CASSLVGLNEKLFF
TRBV18	TRBJ1-5	.	CASSPPGGGGYSNQPQHF
TRBV28	TRBJ2-1	.	CASSKAGHYNEQFF
TRBV19	TRBJ1-3	TRBD1	CASSLTGGSGNTIYF
TRBV7-6	TRBJ2-7	TRBD1	CASIPGTGVFYEQYF
TRBV7-9	TRBJ2-2	TRBD2	CASSLVSGSTGELFF
TRBV27	TRBJ2-1	.	CASSLGLVSYEQFF
TRBV19	TRBJ1-1	TRBD1	CASSSGQGAVTEAFF
TRBV13	TRBJ2-7	TRBD1	CASSFYRTGRGVDEQYF
TRBV7-3	TRBJ2-5	TRBD1	CASSLTSGQGQETQYF
TRBV5-1	TRBJ2-1	.	CASSSGGLTVNEQFF
TRBV24-1	TRBJ1-2	.	CATSDSTPGLIYGYTF
TRBV5-4	TRBJ1-2	.	CASSLAGGLDYGYTF
TRBV9	TRBJ2-7	TRBD1	CASSVSSGTGLNEQYF
TRBV12-3/TRBV12-4	TRBJ1-1	.	CASSLTGKTEAFF
TRBV5-6	TRBJ1-1	.	CASSFSGFGVDTEAFF
TRBV19	TRBJ1-5	TRBD1	CASTLTTGFGQPQHF
TRBV7-9	TRBJ1-6	TRBD1	CASSQGDYNSPLHF
TRBV18	TRBJ2-5	.	CASSPSSAETQYF
TRBV5-1	TRBJ1-1	.	CASRPDSSSEAFF
TRBV30	TRBJ2-5	TRBD1	CAWSPGQGRKETQYF
TRBV24-1	TRBJ1-1	TRBD1	CATSGTGEAFF
TRBV4-2	TRBJ2-3	TRBD2	CASSQDLAGGPADTQYF
TRBV19	TRBJ2-5	.	CASSAKTDYQETQYF
TRBV5-5	TRBJ1-1	.	CASSRNTEAFF
TRBV5-4	TRBJ2-3	TRBD1	CASSSRYRGGTDTQYF
TRBV15	TRBJ2-1	.	CATKARSQSEQFF
TRBV5-5	TRBJ1-4	.	CASSAAGVLNEKLFF
TRBV2	TRBJ2-2	.	CASSEAGQNTGELFF
TRBV6-5	TRBJ1-4	.	CASSYIAGEGEKLFF
TRBV6-1	TRBJ2-1	TRBD1	CASSEERGRYNEQFF
TRBV5-1	TRBJ1-6	TRBD1	CASSFYGTVYSPLHF
TRBV2	TRBJ1-5	TRBD1	CASSARDRLFYSNQPQHF
TRBV29-1	TRBJ2-7	TRBD1	CSAGQGTYEQYF
TRBV5-6	TRBJ1-2	.	CASSVGQFYGYTF
TRBV6-2/TRBV6-3	TRBJ2-7	.	CASSYRREGGEQYF
TRBV3-1/TRBV3-2	TRBJ2-3	TRBD1	CASSRTRQGAQYF
TRBV9	TRBJ2-7	TRBD1	CASSDRDRGYEQYF
TRBV10-3	TRBJ1-4	.	CAISAIAGRGLEKLFF
TRBV11-2	TRBJ2-3	TRBD1	CASGSGGSIDTQYF
TRBV24-1	TRBJ2-3	TRBD1	CATSANRGRDTDTQYF
TRBV10-3	TRBJ1-2	TRBD1	CAITRTGGSNYGYTF
TRBV10-3	TRBJ1-1	.	CATGRGNTEAFF
TRBV7-9	TRBJ2-7	TRBD2	CASSLLAGGEEQYF